This T cell receptor (beta chain) was captured in a study of T cells in Graves' hyperthyroidism and ophthalmopathy (dated by TCRdb to the late 2010s). Study-wide context: Peripheral blood was collected at initial diagnosis, before any treatment. The paper describes TCR Vbeta CDR3 sequencing of about 140 peripheral blood samples, made up of 43 ophthalmopathy patients, some 80 hyperthyroidism patients and approximately 17 progressor patients. To identify distinguishing TCR V-J signatures, a discovery cohort of about 100 patients was used, comprising 40 to 45 with Graves' ophthalmopathy and under 60 with stable Graves' hyperthyroidism. After sampling, hyperthyroidism patients received methimazole starting at 30 mg daily, and ophthalmopathy patients received high-dose intravenous methylprednisolone. An independent validation cohort of about 19 hyperthyroidism patients and about 16 patients who later progressed to ophthalmopathy tested prospective prediction of ophthalmopathy. The study also compared thyroid tissue and blood T-cell repertoires from five or six Graves' hyperthyroidism patients. For training and testing, the 80 to 100 patients in the discovery cohort were randomly divided in a 7:3 ratio.

The CDR3 holds 16 amino acids from the cysteine to the phenylalanine. CDR3 DNA only is kept here, 48 bases in frame from base 1. CDR1 and CDR2, per the germline V gene (reference sequence), are MNHEY and SMNVEV. The trim is 6 bases for V and 4 bases for J, with a gap of 16 bases between the germline ends. The TCR beta CDR3 regions were amplified from the RNA transcripts. A first-round RT-PCR of the TCR CDR3 used the HTBI primer set with the Qiagen OneStep RT-PCR kit. The libraries were constructed in a second round of multiplex PCR and then size-selected and purified. Sequencing of the libraries was done on an Illumina HiSeq2000 using paired-end 100 bp reads. The authors processed their data as follows. SOAPnuke was used to process the raw data, with reads discarded if the reads contained adapters or uncalled bases, had a mean Phred below 15, or lacked an exact constant-primer or identifier match. High-quality paired reads were merged using COPE v1.2.5, and each unique nucleotide sequence was defined as a clonotype. MiTCR v1.1 was used to align the clonotypes against IMGT TRBV, TRBD and TRBJ reference segments. The analysis was restricted to V-J combinations with a frequency above 0.0001, which together covered around 99% of the repertoires. The TCS score was defined as F50 (clonal expansion) divided by E x V (chaos), with BLOSUM62-based TCRdist calculated between CDR3 peptides within each V-J. Welch's t-statistics and random forest reduced roughly 500 V-J features to 10 to 15, which were used in a naive Bayes classifier (R e1071). The public reads were reanalyzed by TCRdb: fastp trimming at Q25, MiXCR alignment, in-frame beta chains only. Under each unique CDR3 protein, matching rows form one entry showing the most common genes and DNA. TCRdb assigned the V and J calls; the authors' analysis was not used. The sample yields a few hundred thousand distinct CDR3 sequences; more than 11% were counted once. Less than 6% of the sample belongs to the ten largest clones.

Overall results and qualifications from the work: No statistical method was used to set the sample size in advance, and investigators knew the group allocation. Ophthalmopathy was separated from stable hyperthyroidism by a 13 V-J signature model, with approximately 85% sensitivity and about 84% specificity obtained in cross-validation and 80%/75% obtained in testing. Most expanded thyroid clonotypes (frequency above 0.001) were also detected in blood, suggesting blood repertoires may reflect thyroid immune responses. In validation, the model predicted progression to ophthalmopathy with over 65% sensitivity and 72% to 75% specificity, a median of roughly seven months before onset.

The hyperthyroidism patients were between 18 and 65 years old and newly diagnosed, with a disease duration of less than 2 months. The study excluded patients with uncontrolled infections, other autoimmune diseases, pregnancy or lactation. Diagnoses were based on clinical symptoms, serum thyroxine and TRAb, thyroid ultrasound and orbital computed tomography. For progressor patients, blood was drawn at the first diagnosis of hyperthyroidism, before any ophthalmopathy symptoms had appeared. PBMCs were separated from roughly 10 ml of fresh peripheral blood using Ficoll-Paque density gradient centrifugation. Progressor patients were defined as those initially diagnosed with Graves' hyperthyroidism in whom ophthalmopathy developed during follow-up. Trizol reagent was used to extract total RNA, and RNA quality was then checked on an Agilent 2100 Bioanalyzer. On this clonotype: What antigen it recognizes has not been identified. No quality values exist for individual bases; no much larger clone is one base distant.

Sequenced material: blood. The sequence links TRBV27 to TRBJ1-6, with TRBD1 perhaps the D gene, on 5 matching bases. The source is a woman under 40 with Graves' hyperthyroidism that later progressed to Graves' ophthalmopathy. The nucleotide sequence is given as TGTGCCAGCAGCAAACCCCCGGGACGGTATAATTCACCCCTCCACTTT. It translates to CASSKPPGRYNSPLHF.